These 15 T cell receptor beta chains share one sample of origin, sequenced in a study of cytomegalovirus exposure and HLA in healthy donors. PCR employed 60 Vbeta and 13 Jbeta primers. Only in-frame clones appear in the TCRdb table, and some are missing; sequencing was by immunoSEQ multiplex PCR. The data hold under 150,000 clones, with roughly 82% observed a single time. Sequencing input: PBMCs. Every receptor here comes from a boy between 10 and 17 years old in good health and CMV-seronegative.

This clone was seen only a few times. The J gene is TRBJ1-1, the V gene TRBV19; D remains unclear. The CDR3 is 13 amino acids. V lost 1 base and J 3 bases, leaving 6 bases between the germline ends. Germline values: CDR1 LNHDA, CDR2 SQIVND (reference sequence). The CDR3 nucleotides are TGTGCCAGTAGTATAGGCGGGGACACTGAAGCTTTCTTT. Amino acid sequence: CASSIGGDTEAFF. Together with reference TRBV19 and TRBJ1-1, the CDR3 gives the full variable domain: DGGITQSPKYLFRKEGQNVTLSCEQNLNHDAMYWYRQDPGQGLRLIYYSQIVNDFQKGDIAEGYSVSREKKESFPLTVTSAQKNPTAFYLCASSIGGDTEAFFGQGTRLTVV.

The V and J genes are TRBV5-4 and TRBJ2-7; 9 bases match TRBD1. The germline gives CDR1 SGHNT, CDR2 YYREEE (reference sequence). V lost 3 bases, J lost 2 bases, and 6 bases stayed unmatched. CDR3 size: 15 residues. The CDR3 DNA reads TGTGCCAGCAGCTGGGGAGGGACAGGGCCCTACGAGCAGTACTTC. Residues: CASSWGGTGPYEQYF.

The chain uses TRBV25-1 and TRBJ1-2; TRBD1 aligns across 11 bases. J lost 3 bases, V lost 4 bases, and 7 bases had no gene match. The CDR3 spans 16 residues. Germline loops: CDR1 MGHDK, CDR2 SYGVNS. The CDR3 sequence is CASSGSGQGVDYGYTF. The CDR3, as DNA: TGTGCCAGCAGTGGTTCGGGACAGGGGGTGGACTATGGCTACACCTTC.

V and J are TRBV6-1 and TRBJ2-7; TRBD1 might be the D (6 bases). CDR3 length: 11 residues. V lost 9 bases and J lost 5, with 11 bases in between. In germline, CDR1 is MNHNS, CDR2 SASEGT. The CDR3 is CASVGGDEQYF. The DNA for the CDR3 is TGTGCCAGTGTTGGGGGCGACGAGCAGTACTTC.

This clone occurred a few times. The sample carries other DNA sequences with the same CDR3. The chain carries TRBV19 and TRBJ1-2; 7 bases align to TRBD1. The CDR3 loop spans 13 amino acids. The germline V gene has CDR1 LNHDA and CDR2 SQIVND (reference sequence). V trimming: 6 bases; J trimming: 2 bases; junction bases outside the gene matches: 3. In nucleotides, the CDR3 is TGTGCCAGTAGCCTACAGGGGAACTATGGCTACACCTTC. Translated: CASSLQGNYGYTF.

The chain combines TRBV28 with TRBJ2-7, with 11 bases that match TRBD1. V lost 1 base to trimming and J lost 6 bases; unmatched junction nucleotides: 5. CDR1 is MDHEN and CDR2 is SYDVKM in the germline V gene. CDR3 length equals 15 residues. CDR3 sequence reads: CASSLSDRGRIEQYF. DNA for the CDR3: TGTGCCAGCAGTTTATCGGACAGGGGGCGCATCGAGCAGTACTTC.

The chain has TRBV6-5 and TRBJ1-5; TRBD1 matches 8 bases. The ends lost 6 bases at V and 2 bases at J; junction bases unmatched: 3. Germline V gives CDR1 MNHEY, CDR2 SVGAGI. The CDR3 totals 14 residues. CDR3 protein: CASSQDRGNQPQHF. The DNA for the CDR3 is TGTGCCAGCAGCCAGGACAGGGGCAATCAGCCCCAGCATTTT.

The CDR3 reads CASQRVVSGGELFF. As DNA, the CDR3 is TGTGCCAGTCAACGGGTAGTGTCTGGCGGGGAGCTGTTTTTT. The rearrangement uses TRBV6-1 and TRBJ2-2; no reliable D call. This CDR3 contains 14 residues. Between the trimmed V and J ends, which lost 9 bases and 7 bases, there was a span of 18 bases. Germline V lookup: CDR1 MNHNS, CDR2 SASEGT.

DNA for the CDR3: TGTGCCAGCAGCTTCGGAGCGGCAGGGGGGAACACTGAAGCTTTCTTT. It encodes CASSFGAAGGNTEAFF. The V and J genes are TRBV7-9 and TRBJ1-1; TRBD1 aligns across 7 bases. This CDR3 is 16 amino acids long. Per the germline V gene, CDR1 is SEHNR and CDR2 is FQNEAQ (reference sequence). V lost 3 bases to trimming and J lost 1 base; unmatched junction nucleotides: 8.

This chain connects TRBV13 to TRBJ2-7, with D perhaps TRBD2 (5 bases). The CDR3 runs 14 residues. The V gene's germline CDR1 is PRHDT and CDR2 FYEKMQ (reference sequence). V lost 3 bases and J lost 4, with 13 bases in between. Written as DNA, the CDR3 is TGTGCCAGCAGCTTGTCCCGGGAAAAATACGAGCAGTACTTC. Translated: CASSLSREKYEQYF.

The V gene is TRBV4-3, the J gene TRBJ1-3, with D possibly TRBD1 on 6 matching bases. The CDR3 spans 15 residues. The V gene lost 8 bases and the J gene lost 0 bases, with 14 bases spanning the gap. CDR1 is LGHNA, CDR2 YSLEER, per germline. As DNA, the CDR3 is TGCGCCAGCCGTGAGGGGGATTTCTCTGGAAACACCATATATTTT. It codes for CASREGDFSGNTIYF.

In its sample, this clone was seen a few times. The chain joins TRBV6-1 to TRBJ1-5; no clear D gene. The ends were cut back, 0 bases at V and 7 bases at J, with 13 bases in the middle. The CDR3 contains 15 residues. The germline CDR1 and CDR2 sequences are MNHNS and SASEGT. DNA of the CDR3: TGTGCCAGCAGTGAAGCTTTTACAGATCGGCAGCCCCAGCATTTT. The encoded protein is CASSEAFTDRQPQHF.

In its sample, this clone was seen a few times. This chain uses TRBV14 with TRBJ1-1, with D uncertain. CDR3 length equals 16 residues. V dropped 4 bases and J dropped 2 bases, with 17 bases sitting between them. The germline gives CDR1 SGHDN, CDR2 FVKESK. CDR3 region: CASSPVVNNLNTEAFF. The CDR3 region has the DNA TGTGCCAGCAGCCCTGTCGTTAATAACCTAAACACTGAAGCTTTCTTT.

The chain combines TRBV7-2 with TRBJ2-7; no firm D call. Germline CDR1 SGHTA, CDR2 FQGNSA. The CDR3 is 11 residues long. The V end was cut by 2 bases, the J end by 4 bases, with 3 bases between. CDR3 in amino acids: CASSLYYEQYF. The CDR3 region has the DNA TGTGCCAGCAGCTTATATTACGAGCAGTACTTC. The full variable domain, completed using reference TRBV7-2 and TRBJ2-7, is GAGVSQSPSNKVTEKGKDVELRCDPISGHTALYWYRQSLGQGLEFLIYFQGNSAPDKSGLPSDRFSAERTGGSVSTLTIQRTQQEDSAVYLCASSLYYEQYFGPGTRLTVT.

This clone was seen only a few times. V usage is TRBV29-1 and J usage is TRBJ1-2; D remains ambiguous. Germline CDR1 SQVTM, CDR2 ANQGSEA. Trimming cost V 0 bases and J 7 bases, with 9 bases left between them. The CDR3 has 12 residues. The CDR3 here is CSVEDNGLGYTF. Here the CDR3 DNA reads TGCAGCGTTGAAGATAACGGACTTGGCTACACCTTC. Based on the CDR3 plus reference TRBV29-1 and TRBJ1-2, the full variable domain is SAVISQKPSRDICQRGTSLTIQCQVDSQVTMMFWYRQQPGQSLTLIATANQGSEATYESGFVIDKFPISRPNLTFSTLTVSNMSPEDSSIYLCSVEDNGLGYTFGSGTRLTVV.